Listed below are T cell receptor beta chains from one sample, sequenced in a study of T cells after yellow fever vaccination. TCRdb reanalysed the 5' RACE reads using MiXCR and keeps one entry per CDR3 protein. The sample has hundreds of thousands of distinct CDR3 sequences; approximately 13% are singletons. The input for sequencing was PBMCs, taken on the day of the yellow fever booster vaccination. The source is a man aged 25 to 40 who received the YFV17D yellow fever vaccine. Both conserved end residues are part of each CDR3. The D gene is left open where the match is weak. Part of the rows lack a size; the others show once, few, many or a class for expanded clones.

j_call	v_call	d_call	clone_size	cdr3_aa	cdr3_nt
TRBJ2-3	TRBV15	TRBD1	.	CATSRDFGQATDTQYF	TGTGCCACCAGCAGAGATTTTGGACAGGCCACAGATACGCAGTATTTT
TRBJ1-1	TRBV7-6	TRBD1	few	CASRPDRGTEAFF	TGTGCCAGCAGACCCGACAGGGGCACTGAAGCTTTCTTT
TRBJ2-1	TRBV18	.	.	CASSQETATSEQFF	TGTGCCAGCTCACAGGAGACCGCCACCAGTGAGCAGTTCTTC
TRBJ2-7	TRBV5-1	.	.	CASSFDDNYEQYF	TGCGCCAGCAGCTTTGACGACAACTACGAGCAGTACTTC
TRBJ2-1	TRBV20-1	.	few	CSARGVETPHNEQFF	TGCAGTGCTAGGGGCGTGGAGACACCACACAATGAGCAGTTCTTC
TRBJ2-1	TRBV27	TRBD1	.	CASSATGGGYNEQFF	TGTGCCAGCAGTGCTACAGGGGGCGGCTACAATGAGCAGTTCTTC
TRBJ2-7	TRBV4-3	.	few	CASSQGAAAYEQYF	TGCGCCAGCAGCCAAGGTGCAGCAGCTTACGAGCAGTACTTC
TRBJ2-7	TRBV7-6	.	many	CASSFLRGHEQYF	TGTGCCAGCAGCTTTCTCAGGGGCCACGAGCAGTACTTC
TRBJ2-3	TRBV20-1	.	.	CRAGKTDTQYF	TGCAGGGCAGGGAAAACAGATACGCAGTATTTT
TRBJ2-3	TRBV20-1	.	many	CASGSTDTQYF	TGTGCCAGCGGTAGCACAGATACGCAGTATTTT
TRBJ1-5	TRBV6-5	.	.	CASSYRSFDQPQHF	TGTGCCAGCAGTTATAGGAGTTTCGACCAGCCCCAGCATTTT
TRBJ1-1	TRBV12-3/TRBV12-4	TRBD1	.	CASTGPDRVSTEAFF	TGTGCCAGTACGGGTCCGGACAGGGTTAGTACTGAAGCTTTCTTT
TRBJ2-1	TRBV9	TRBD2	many	CASSVGGRAYNEQFF	TGTGCCAGCAGTGTTGGCGGGAGGGCCTACAATGAGCAGTTCTTC
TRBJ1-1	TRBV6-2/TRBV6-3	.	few	CASRESPGSEAFF	TGTGCCAGCAGGGAGTCCCCGGGGTCTGAAGCTTTCTTT
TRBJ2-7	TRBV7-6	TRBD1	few	CASSWQGDEQYF	TGTGCCAGCAGCTGGCAGGGGGACGAGCAGTACTTC
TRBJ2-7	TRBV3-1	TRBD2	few	CASSQGRPRTSGGESYEQYF	TGTGCCAGCAGCCAAGGCAGACCCAGGACTAGCGGAGGGGAAAGCTACGAGCAGTACTTC
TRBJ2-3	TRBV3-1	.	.	CASSQDGAGITDTQYF	TGTGCCAGCAGCCAAGACGGGGCGGGGATAACAGATACGCAGTATTTT
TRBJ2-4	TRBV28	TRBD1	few	CASSSSGQGDIQYF	TGTGCCAGCAGTTCTTCCGGACAGGGGGACATTCAGTACTTC
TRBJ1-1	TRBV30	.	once	CAWSNIGSGGFF	TGTGCCTGGAGCAATATAGGGTCGGGAGGTTTCTTT
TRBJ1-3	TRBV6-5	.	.	CASSYAQAGNTIYF	TGTGCCAGCAGTTACGCTCAGGCGGGGAACACCATATATTTT
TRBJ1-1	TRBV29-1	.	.	CSGGHMNTEAFF	TGCAGCGGAGGACATATGAACACTGAAGCTTTCTTT
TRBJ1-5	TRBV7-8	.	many	CASSIDSYSNQPQHF	TGTGCCAGCAGCATCGACAGTTATAGCAATCAGCCCCAGCATTTT
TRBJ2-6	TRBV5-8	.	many	CASSLGRVSGANVLTF	TGTGCCAGCAGCTTGGGTAGGGTCTCTGGGGCCAACGTCCTGACTTTC
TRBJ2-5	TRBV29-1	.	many	CSVEGHRGETQYF	TGCAGCGTTGAGGGACACCGAGGGGAGACCCAGTACTTC
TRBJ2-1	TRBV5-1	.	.	CASSFGASSYNEQFF	TGCGCCAGCAGCTTTGGAGCGAGTTCCTACAATGAGCAGTTCTTC
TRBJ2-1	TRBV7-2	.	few	CASSPYSLEQFF	TGTGCCAGCAGCCCTTACAGTCTCGAGCAGTTCTTC
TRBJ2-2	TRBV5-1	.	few	CASSMQGTGELFF	TGCGCCAGCAGCATGCAGGGCACCGGGGAGCTGTTTTTT
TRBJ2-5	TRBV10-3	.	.	CAISDPPAPETQYF	TGTGCCATCAGTGATCCTCCCGCCCCGGAGACCCAGTACTTC
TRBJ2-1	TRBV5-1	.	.	CASSFSGPSAYNEQFF	TGCGCCAGCAGCTTTAGCGGTCCCTCTGCCTACAATGAGCAGTTCTTC
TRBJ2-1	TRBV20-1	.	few	CSARGGWGEQFF	TGCAGTGCTAGAGGAGGTTGGGGGGAGCAGTTCTTC
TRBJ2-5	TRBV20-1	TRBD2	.	CSATRSGLAGETQYF	TGCAGTGCTACCCGATCGGGACTAGCGGGAGAGACCCAGTACTTC
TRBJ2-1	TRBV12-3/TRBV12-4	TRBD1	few	CASRTGVNEQFF	TGTGCCAGCAGGACAGGGGTAAATGAGCAGTTCTTC
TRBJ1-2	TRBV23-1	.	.	CASKGGDNYGYTF	TGCGCCAGCAAAGGAGGGGATAACTATGGCTACACCTTC
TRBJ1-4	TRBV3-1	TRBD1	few	CASSQAQGPDNEKLFF	TGTGCCAGCAGCCAAGCACAGGGGCCGGATAATGAAAAACTGTTTTTT
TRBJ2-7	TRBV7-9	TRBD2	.	CASSPNSGRVDEQYF	TGTGCCAGCAGCCCTAATAGCGGGAGGGTCGACGAGCAGTACTTC
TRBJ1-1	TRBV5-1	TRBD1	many	CASSLTGGGTEAFF	TGTGCCAGCAGCCTGACAGGGGGTGGCACTGAAGCTTTCTTT
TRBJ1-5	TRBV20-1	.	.	CSASDGRSGTQHF	TGCAGTGCTAGTGACGGCCGATCGGGCACCCAGCATTTT
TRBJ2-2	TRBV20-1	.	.	CSANMVRELFF	TGCAGTGCTAATATGGTCCGGGAGCTGTTTTTT
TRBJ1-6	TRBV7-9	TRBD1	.	CASSPAGTGVSPLHF	TGTGCCAGCAGCCCAGCTGGGACAGGGGTTTCACCCCTCCACTTT
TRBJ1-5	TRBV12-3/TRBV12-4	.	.	CASSPDQNQPQHF	TGTGCCAGCAGTCCCGACCAAAATCAGCCCCAGCATTTT
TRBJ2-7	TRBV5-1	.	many	CASSVSGGNSYEQYF	TGCGCCAGCAGCGTCTCGGGCGGCAACTCCTACGAGCAGTACTTC
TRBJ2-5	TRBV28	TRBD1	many	CASSSPGQGEETQYF	TGTGCCAGCAGTTCTCCCGGGCAGGGGGAAGAGACCCAGTACTTC
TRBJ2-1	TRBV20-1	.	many	CSARDRTPAKRRNEQFF	TGCAGTGCTAGAGATAGGACGCCCGCCAAAAGGCGTAATGAGCAGTTCTTC
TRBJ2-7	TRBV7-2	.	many	CASSFGGPSSYEQYF	TGTGCCAGCAGCTTCGGTGGCCCCAGCTCCTACGAGCAGTACTTC
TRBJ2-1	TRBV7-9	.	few	CASSPGAEYNEQFF	TGTGCCAGCAGTCCCGGAGCCGAGTACAATGAGCAGTTCTTC
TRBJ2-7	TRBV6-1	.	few	CASSRTRAPYEQYF	TGTGCCAGCAGCCGCACCAGGGCCCCCTACGAGCAGTACTTC
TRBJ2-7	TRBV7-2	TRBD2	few	CASSYYAGAYEEQYF	TGTGCCAGCAGTTACTATGCGGGAGCGTATGAGGAGCAGTACTTC
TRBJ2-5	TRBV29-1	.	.	CSVENWQELIETQYF	TGCAGCGTTGAAAACTGGCAGGAGTTAATAGAGACCCAGTACTTC
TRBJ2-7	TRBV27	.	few	CASTSARMGHEQYF	TGTGCCAGCACTTCCGCAAGGATGGGTCACGAGCAGTACTTC
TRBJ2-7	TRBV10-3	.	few	CAISQSGQDAQYF	TGTGCCATCAGTCAGTCTGGCCAGGACGCGCAGTACTTC